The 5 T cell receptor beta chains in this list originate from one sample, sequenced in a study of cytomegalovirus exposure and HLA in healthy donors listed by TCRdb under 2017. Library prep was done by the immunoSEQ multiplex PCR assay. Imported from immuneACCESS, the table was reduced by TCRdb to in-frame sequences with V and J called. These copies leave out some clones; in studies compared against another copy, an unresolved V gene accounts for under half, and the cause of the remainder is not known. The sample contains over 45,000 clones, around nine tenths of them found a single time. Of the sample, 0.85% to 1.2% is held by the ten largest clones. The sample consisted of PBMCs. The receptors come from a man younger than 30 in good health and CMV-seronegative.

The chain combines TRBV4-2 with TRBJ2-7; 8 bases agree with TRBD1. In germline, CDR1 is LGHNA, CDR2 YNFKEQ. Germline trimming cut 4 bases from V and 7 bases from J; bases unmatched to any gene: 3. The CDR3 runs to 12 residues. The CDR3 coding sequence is TGTGCCAGCAGCCCCACAGGGGGAGAGCAGTACTTC. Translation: CASSPTGGEQYF.

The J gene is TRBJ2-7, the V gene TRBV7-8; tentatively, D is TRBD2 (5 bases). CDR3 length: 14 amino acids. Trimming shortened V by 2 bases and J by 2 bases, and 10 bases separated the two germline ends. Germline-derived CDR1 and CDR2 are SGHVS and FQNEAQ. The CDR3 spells CASSLPGNTYEQYF. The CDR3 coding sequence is TGTGCCAGCAGCTTACCCGGGAACACCTACGAGCAGTACTTC.

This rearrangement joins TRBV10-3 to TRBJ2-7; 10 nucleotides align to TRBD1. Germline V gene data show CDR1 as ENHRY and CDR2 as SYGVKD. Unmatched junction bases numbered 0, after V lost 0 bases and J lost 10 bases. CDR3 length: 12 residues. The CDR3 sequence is CAISESTGGQYF. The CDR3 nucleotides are TGTGCCATCAGTGAGTCGACAGGGGGCCAGTACTTC.

The CDR3, as DNA: TGCGCCAGCAGCTTGGCGAGCTCGCGGGAGGGTACGTGGAACACCGGGGAGCTGTTTTTT. Translation gives CASSLASSREGTWNTGELFF. This chain uses TRBV5-1 with TRBJ2-2; 9 positions match TRBD2. Trimming removed 0 bases from V and 1 base from J; junction bases left unmatched: 13. Germline assignment: CDR1 SGHRS and CDR2 YFSETQ. The CDR3 contains 20 residues.

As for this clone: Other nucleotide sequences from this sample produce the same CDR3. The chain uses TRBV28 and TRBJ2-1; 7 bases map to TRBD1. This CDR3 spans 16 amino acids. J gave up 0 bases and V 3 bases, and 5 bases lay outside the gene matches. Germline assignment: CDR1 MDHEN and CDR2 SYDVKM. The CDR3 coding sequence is TGTGCCAGCAGTTTGTCCGGGACAGTCTCCTACAATGAGCAGTTCTTC. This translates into CASSLSGTVSYNEQFF.